The T cell receptor beta chain described here comes from a study of Tregs in tolerant kidney transplant recipients. Study context: Recipients received nonmyeloablative bone marrow transplants from related graft donors, with transient mixed chimerism.

Study conclusions and caveats: Biological reproducibility was not directly addressed, but technical replication error appeared minimal.

TCRdb keeps only in-frame clones here, not all; method: immunoSEQ multiplex PCR. The sample holds roughly 99,000 clones, 90% to 95% seen once. This clone was seen only once. Its antigen is unknown. The CDR3 totals 13 residues. The V gene lost 4 bases and the J gene lost 3 bases, with 9 bases spanning the gap. Germline V gives CDR1 MGHDK, CDR2 SYGVNS. The clonotype was recovered from a human donor who received a combined kidney and bone marrow transplant. Sample: CD4+ T cells from blood, taken before the transplant. J is TRBJ1-1 and V is TRBV25-1; no definite D call. CDR3 sequence: CASSAQRYTEAFF. The CDR3 coding sequence is TGTGCCAGCAGTGCCCAGCGGTACACTGAAGCTTTCTTT. Together with reference TRBV25-1 and TRBJ1-1, the CDR3 gives the full variable domain: EADIYQTPRYLVIGTGKKITLECSQTMGHDKMYWYQQDPGMELHLIHYSYGVNSTEKGDLSSESTVSRIRTEHFPLTLESARPSHTSQYLCASSAQRYTEAFFGQGTRLTVV.